This T cell receptor (beta chain) derives from a study of neoadjuvant anti-PD-1 for oral cavity cancer. Whole-study findings and limits: Treg/Th17 ratio rose with pretreatment blood and fell with post-treatment tumor TCRbeta clonality.

This clone was seen only a few times. Its antigen remains unknown. The V gene's germline CDR1 is SNHLY and CDR2 FYNNEI. The CDR3 contains 13 residues. V was pared by 8 bases and J by 8 bases, with 18 bases between. The time point denotes: after neoadjuvant nivolumab, at surgical resection. No culture or expansion preceded analysis of these blood cells. PBMC libraries mostly used around 500 ng of input genomic DNA, with six replicates per sample. Libraries were prepared by immunoSEQ multiplex PCR; TCRdb keeps only in-frame clonotypes and omits some of them. This sample has 6,500 to 10,000 clones; approximately 66% occur once, and the top ten carry around 2.8%.

This chain links TRBV2 with TRBJ1-2, with D unresolved. This clonotype originated in a person aged 40 to 85 with oral cavity squamous cell carcinoma. This material consisted of PBMCs, taken after nivolumab (anti-PD-1) treatment. CDR3 nucleotide sequence: TGTGCCAGCCGACAAGCGAGTGAGGGCGGCTACACCTTC. Protein product: CASRQASEGGYTF.